A single sample is the source of the 21 T cell receptor beta chains below, sequenced in a study of response to subunit inactivated influenza vaccine. TCRdb redid the calling of the RT-PCR reads with MiXCR, one entry per CDR3 protein. The data show about half a million distinct CDR3 sequences, about 8% seen once. The specimen was PBMCs from blood, collected roughly 24 months after vaccination. Receptor source: a man aged 50 to 69 who received an inactivated influenza vaccine.

This clonotype was seen a few times. The chain couples TRBV20-1 to TRBJ2-1; TRBD2 might be the D (6 bases). The V gene's germline CDR1 is DFQATT and CDR2 SNEGSKA (reference sequence). The length of the CDR3 is 13 residues. V lost 6 bases, J lost 4 bases, and 13 bases lay in between. Here the CDR3 reads CSAIRELYNEQFF. The CDR3 DNA reads TGCAGTGCCATCCGGGAGCTATACAATGAGCAGTTCTTC.

This clonotype has a count of ten or more. The CDR3 loop is CASSWGQGVMTDTQYF. The CDR3 DNA follows: TGCGCCAGCAGCTGGGGACAGGGGGTCATGACAGATACGCAGTATTTT. V gene TRBV5-1 combines with J gene TRBJ2-3; 11 nucleotides agree with TRBD1. V trimming: 3 bases; J trimming: 3 bases; junction bases outside the gene matches: 6. The germline gives CDR1 SGHRS, CDR2 YFSETQ. There are 16 residues in the CDR3.

This clonotype was seen more than once but under ten times. The chain recombines TRBV9 with TRBJ2-1, with D perhaps matching TRBD1 or TRBD2 (5 bases each). Between the trimmed V and J ends, which lost 4 bases and 6 bases, there was a span of 11 bases. This CDR3 spans 13 amino acids. From germline, CDR1 is SGDLS and CDR2 YYNGEE. The CDR3 spells CASSPGPINEQFF. CDR3 sequence (DNA): TGTGCCAGCAGCCCGGGACCAATCAATGAGCAGTTCTTC. Filled out from reference TRBV9 and TRBJ2-1, the complete variable domain reads DSGVTQTPKHLITATGQRVTLRCSPRSGDLSVYWYQQSLDQGLQFLIQYYNGEERAKGNILERFSAQQFPDLHSELNLSSLELGDSALYFCASSPGPINEQFFGPGTRLTVL.

This chain links TRBV29-1 with TRBJ2-7, with D hard to call. Between the trimmed V and J ends, which lost 2 bases and 2 bases, there was a span of 10 bases. Germline loops: CDR1 SQVTM, CDR2 ANQGSEA. The length of the CDR3 is 13 residues. The CDR3 DNA reads TGCAGCGTTGAACTGACGTTAACCTACGAGCAGTACTTC. It codes for CSVELTLTYEQYF.

This clonotype was recorded at least ten times. V usage is TRBV12-3 or TRBV12-4 and J usage is TRBJ1-2; 7 bases are shared with TRBD1. There are 16 residues in the CDR3. V was pared by 6 bases and J by 2 bases, with 12 bases of the junction left unmatched. DNA of the CDR3: TGTGCCAGCAGCCTAAAACAAACACAGGGGAACTATGGCTACACCTTC. This codes for CASSLKQTQGNYGYTF.

DNA of the CDR3: TGTGCCAGCAGCTTTATACAGGGGGGCGACGAGCAGTACTTC. Protein: CASSFIQGGDEQYF. The chain employs TRBV11-2 and TRBJ2-7; 8 bases match TRBD1. The CDR3 totals 14 residues. V lost 3 bases and J lost 5; bases outside the gene matches: 6. In germline, CDR1 is SGHAT, CDR2 FQNNGV.

This clonotype was detected a few times. The J gene is TRBJ2-7, the V gene TRBV7-8; the match to TRBD1 covers 7 bases. CDR1 and CDR2 from the germline V gene are SGHVS and FQNEAQ. J lost 2 bases, V lost 5 bases, and 9 bases had no gene match. The CDR3 consists of 15 residues. The DNA of the CDR3 is TGTGCCAGCAGCCCACGGGCGACAGGGACCTACGAGCAGTACTTC. Its translation: CASSPRATGTYEQYF. The variable domain in full, completed from reference TRBV7-8 and TRBJ2-7, reads GAGVSQSPRYKVAKRGQDVALRCDPISGHVSLFWYQQALGQGPEFLTYFQNEAQLDKSGLPSDRFFAERPEGSVSTLKIQRTQQEDSAVYLCASSPRATGTYEQYFGPGTRLTVT.

In its sample, this clonotype was seen many times. This chain joins TRBV10-3 and TRBJ1-5; 12 nucleotides agree with TRBD1. Germline values: CDR1 ENHRY, CDR2 SYGVKD. This CDR3 has 17 residues. V lost 5 bases and J lost 4; bases outside the gene matches: 9. CDR3 coding DNA: TGTGCCATCAGTCTGGGGACAGGGGGCGAGGGAAATCAGCCCCAGCATTTT. It is translated as CAISLGTGGEGNQPQHF.

This clonotype was observed many times. The chain employs TRBV6-2 or TRBV6-3 and TRBJ2-2; a weak D match, TRBD2 (6 bases). Germline CDR1 and CDR2: MNHEY and SVGEGT. Trimming removed 10 bases at V and 5 bases at J, with 20 bases between. The CDR3 sequence is 15 residues long. The DNA for the CDR3 is TGTGCCACCCAGAACCGGGAGATTCGGACCGGGGAGCTGTTTTTT. It yields the protein CATQNREIRTGELFF.

This chain links TRBV10-3 with TRBJ2-3; perhaps TRBD2 as D (5 bases). This CDR3 has 13 amino acids. Deletions cut 7 bases from V and 4 bases from J, with 12 bases between. Per the germline V gene, CDR1 is ENHRY and CDR2 is SYGVKD. The CDR3, as DNA: TGTGCCATCATGAACGGACTCCCAGATACGCAGTATTTT. It yields the protein CAIMNGLPDTQYF.

This clonotype was seen many times. CDR3 region: CASSTRSRGDLTDTQYF. The CDR3 DNA reads TGCGCCAGCAGCACCCGAAGCCGCGGGGACCTCACAGATACGCAGTATTTT. V gene TRBV4-1 combines with J gene TRBJ2-3, with a weak D call TRBD2 (6 bases). Germline V gene lookup returns CDR1 MGHRA and CDR2 YSYEKL. The CDR3 is 17 amino acids. V lost 5 bases and J 2 bases, leaving 20 bases between the germline ends.

This clonotype has only a few counts. V and J are TRBV6-5 and TRBJ1-6, with D perhaps TRBD1 (5 bases). Trimming left V 2 bases short and J 8 bases short, with 13 bases between. Germline V gene sequence: CDR1 MNHEY, CDR2 SVGAGI. This CDR3 has 15 amino acids. The CDR3 is CASSYRVRGDSPLHF. CDR3 coding DNA: TGTGCCAGCAGTTACAGGGTGCGGGGGGATTCACCCCTCCACTTT.

This clonotype was recorded many times. The V call is TRBV5-5, the J call TRBJ2-2, with D perhaps assigned TRBD1 or TRBD2 (5 bases each). This CDR3 contains 16 residues. Deletions cut 1 base from V and 4 bases from J, with 14 bases between. CDR1 is SGHKS, CDR2 YYEKEE, per germline (reference sequence). The CDR3 DNA reads as TGTGCCAGCAGCTTGCGCGAGGCTGGGGGCACCGGGGAGCTGTTTTTT. Translated, it gives CASSLREAGGTGELFF.

In its sample, this clonotype was seen a few times. The V call is TRBV27, the J call TRBJ2-7; 10 bases match TRBD1. V dropped 8 bases and J dropped 0; count of bases not matched to a gene: 10. The CDR3 runs 16 residues. The germline CDR1 and CDR2 sequences are MNHEY and SMNVEV (reference sequence). CDR3 in amino acids: CASSLTGGPISYEQYF. CDR3 in DNA: TGTGCCAGCTCTCTGACAGGGGGCCCGATCTCCTACGAGCAGTACTTC.

Only a few counts were recorded for this clonotype. This chain's CDR3 is CASSESGTISYEQYF. In DNA, the CDR3 is TGTGCCAGCAGCGAGTCCGGGACAATCTCCTACGAGCAGTACTTC. The chain combines TRBV5-5 with TRBJ2-7; a weak D match, TRBD1 (6 bases). Between the trimmed V and J ends, which lost 4 bases and 0 bases, there was a span of 14 bases. The CDR3 is 15 residues long. Germline lookup yields CDR1 SGHKS and CDR2 YYEKEE (reference sequence). The entire variable domain, with the rest obtained from reference TRBV5-5 and TRBJ2-7, is as follows: DAGVTQSPTHLIKTRGQQVTLRCSPISGHKSVSWYQQVLGQGPQFIFQYYEKEERGRGNFPDRFSARQFPNYSSELNVNALLLGDSALYLCASSESGTISYEQYFGPGTRLTVT.

This clonotype was seen at least ten times. The J gene is TRBJ2-1, the V gene TRBV7-9; a weak D match, TRBD1 (6 bases). Germline V gene lookup returns CDR1 SEHNR and CDR2 FQNEAQ (reference sequence). V lost 1 base and J 8 bases, leaving 12 bases between the germline ends. This CDR3 spans 14 amino acids. CDR3 in amino acids: CASSLDRERYEQFF. CDR3 coding DNA: TGTGCCAGCAGCTTAGACAGGGAACGGTATGAGCAGTTCTTC.

The chain carries TRBV5-6 and TRBJ2-2; tentatively, D is TRBD1 or TRBD2 (6 bases each). Germline assignment: CDR1 SGHDT and CDR2 YYEEEE. The CDR3 has 14 amino acids. V was pared by 7 bases and J by 4 bases, with 14 bases between. CDR3 amino acids: CASGRGLLTGELFF. CDR3 DNA: TGTGCCAGCGGCCGGGGGCTCCTCACCGGGGAGCTGTTTTTT.

The chain has TRBV7-8 and TRBJ2-7; tentative D call: TRBD1 (5 bases). Trimming shortened V by 8 bases and J by 1 base, and 15 bases separated the two germline ends. The length of the CDR3 is 14 residues. Germline loops: CDR1 SGHVS, CDR2 FQNEAQ. The CDR3 region is CASGNRRGSYEQYF. The CDR3 nucleotides read TGTGCCAGCGGCAATCGTAGGGGATCCTACGAGCAGTACTTC.

This clonotype appeared many times. The CDR3 DNA reads TGTGCCAGCAGCCCCACAGGGGGCATCTATGGCTACACCTTC. This encodes CASSPTGGIYGYTF. The gene calls are TRBV9 and TRBJ1-2, with 9 bases fitting TRBD1. There are 14 residues in the CDR3. J was trimmed by 4 bases and V by 4 bases; bases with no gene match: 5. Germline CDR1 is SGDLS and CDR2 is YYNGEE.

At least ten counts were recorded for this clonotype. V is TRBV7-2 and J is TRBJ2-1; TRBD1 is a possible D gene (5 bases). V lost 5 bases and J lost 8, with 7 bases in between. Germline CDR1 is SGHTA and CDR2 is FQGNSA. The length of the CDR3 is 11 residues. CDR3 residues: CASSHRYEQFF. The CDR3 coding sequence is TGTGCCAGCAGCCACAGGTATGAGCAGTTCTTC.

V usage is TRBV5-1 and J usage is TRBJ2-1, with 7 bases matching TRBD2. The CDR3 length is 18 residues. Trimming removed 3 bases from V and 5 bases from J; junction bases left unmatched: 17. Germline V gives CDR1 SGHRS, CDR2 YFSETQ. The CDR3 coding sequence is TGCGCCAGCAGCTCCCCCGGGGGGACCCAGATCGGGCACAATGAGCAGTTCTTC. Residues: CASSSPGGTQIGHNEQFF.